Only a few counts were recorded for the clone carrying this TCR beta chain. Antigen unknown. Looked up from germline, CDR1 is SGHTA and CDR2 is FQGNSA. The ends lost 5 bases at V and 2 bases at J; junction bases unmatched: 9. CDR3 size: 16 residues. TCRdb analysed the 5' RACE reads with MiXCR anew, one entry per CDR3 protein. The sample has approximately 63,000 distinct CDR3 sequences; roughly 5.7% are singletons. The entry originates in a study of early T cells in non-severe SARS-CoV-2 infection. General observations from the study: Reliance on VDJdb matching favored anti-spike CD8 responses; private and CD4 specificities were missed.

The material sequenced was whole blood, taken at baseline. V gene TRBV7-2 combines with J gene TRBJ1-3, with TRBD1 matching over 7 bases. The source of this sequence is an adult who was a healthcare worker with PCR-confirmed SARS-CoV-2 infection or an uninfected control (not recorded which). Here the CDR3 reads CASSPPTGPAGNTIYF. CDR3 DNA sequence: TGTGCCAGCAGCCCTCCGACAGGGCCGGCTGGAAACACCATATATTTT.